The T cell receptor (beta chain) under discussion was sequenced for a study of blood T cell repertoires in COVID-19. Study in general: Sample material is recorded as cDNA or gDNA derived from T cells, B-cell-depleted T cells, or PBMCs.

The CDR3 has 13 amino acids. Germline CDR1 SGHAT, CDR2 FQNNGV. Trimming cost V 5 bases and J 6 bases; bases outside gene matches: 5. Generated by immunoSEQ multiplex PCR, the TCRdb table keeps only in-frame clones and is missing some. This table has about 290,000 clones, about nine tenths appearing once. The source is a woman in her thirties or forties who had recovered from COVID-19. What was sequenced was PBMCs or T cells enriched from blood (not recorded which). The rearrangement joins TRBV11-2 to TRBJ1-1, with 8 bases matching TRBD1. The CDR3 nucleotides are TGTGCCAGCAGCAAGACAGGGGTGGCTGAAGCTTTCTTT. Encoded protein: CASSKTGVAEAFF.